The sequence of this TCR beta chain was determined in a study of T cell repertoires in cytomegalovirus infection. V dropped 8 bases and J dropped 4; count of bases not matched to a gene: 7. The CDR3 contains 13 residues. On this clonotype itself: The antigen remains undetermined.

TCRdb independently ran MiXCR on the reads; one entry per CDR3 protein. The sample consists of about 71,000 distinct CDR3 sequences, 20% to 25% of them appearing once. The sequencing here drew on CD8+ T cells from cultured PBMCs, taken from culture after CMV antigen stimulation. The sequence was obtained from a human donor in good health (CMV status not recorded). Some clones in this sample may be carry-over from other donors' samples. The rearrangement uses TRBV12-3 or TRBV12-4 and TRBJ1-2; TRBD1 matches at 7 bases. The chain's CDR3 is CASSRGGFYGYTF. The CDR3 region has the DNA TGTGCCAGCTCGCGAGGGGGCTTCTATGGCTACACCTTC.